Following are 10 T cell receptor beta chains from one sample sequenced in a study of identical twins. Each CDR3 protein is one row after TCRdb ran MiXCR on the 5' RACE reads. This sample has approximately 230,000 distinct CDR3 sequences, with about an eighth found just once. Sample: memory (CD45RO+) T cells sorted from blood. The origin of the receptors is a woman under 30 in good health.

This clonotype was recorded a few times. The chain is built from TRBV7-6 and TRBJ2-1; TRBD2 matches 12 bases. The junction had 4 bases not matched to a gene; V was cut back by 3 bases and J by 4 bases. CDR1 and CDR2 (germline): SGHVS, FNYEAQ. The CDR3 has 16 residues. CDR3 amino acids: CASSFTGTSGYNEQFF. CDR3 in DNA: TGTGCCAGCAGCTTCACCGGGACTAGCGGGTACAATGAGCAGTTCTTC.

This chain uses TRBV7-3 with TRBJ2-7; TRBD1 aligns across 9 bases. This CDR3 contains 14 residues. The V segment lost 5 bases and the J segment 7 bases; nucleotides outside the gene matches: 9. The germline CDR1 and CDR2 sequences are SGHTA and FQGTGA. Here the CDR3 reads CASSIQGAPGEQYF. The DNA for the CDR3 is TGTGCCAGCAGCATACAGGGGGCGCCGGGAGAGCAGTACTTC.

The chain has TRBV7-9 and TRBJ2-3, with D uncertain. Germline V gene lookup returns CDR1 SEHNR and CDR2 FQNEAQ (reference sequence). V was pared by 3 bases and J by 6 bases, with 7 bases between. This CDR3 contains 12 residues. CDR3 in amino acids: CASSFGQDTQYF. DNA of the CDR3: TGTGCCAGCAGCTTCGGTCAGGATACGCAGTATTTT.

The genes are TRBV12-5 and TRBJ1-6, with D uncertain. This CDR3 comprises 16 residues. The germline V and J ends were trimmed by 0 bases and 10 bases, with 16 bases remaining between them. Germline V CDR1 and CDR2: LGHNT, FRNRAP. CDR3 amino acids: CASGLVRGTTGSPLHF. The DNA of the CDR3 is TGTGCTAGTGGTTTGGTACGAGGTACAACGGGGTCACCCCTCCACTTT.

Comments on this clonotype: This may stem from a read error, because a much larger clone lies one nucleotide away. The chain is built from TRBV20-1 and TRBJ2-1; the D call may be TRBD1 or TRBD2 (5 bases each). The V gene lost 3 bases and the J gene lost 5 bases, with 17 bases spanning the gap. The CDR3 totals 15 residues. The V gene's germline CDR1 is DFQATT and CDR2 SNEGSKA (reference sequence). The CDR3 sequence is CSARPGASTDNEQFF. The CDR3 DNA reads as TGCAGTGCTAGGCCCGGGGCTAGCACCGACAATGAGCAGTTCTTC.

This clonotype has only a few counts. CDR3 in amino acids: CASSFSGIVGGELFF. CDR3 bases: TGTGCCAGCAGCTTTAGCGGGATCGTCGGCGGGGAGCTGTTTTTT. The rearrangement links TRBV2 to TRBJ2-2, with 8 bases aligning to TRBD2. The CDR3 is made up of 15 amino acids. Germline assignment: CDR1 SNHLY and CDR2 FYNNEI. The V gene end was trimmed by 6 bases and the J gene end by 7 bases; junction bases not matched to a gene: 10.

This chain connects TRBV29-1 to TRBJ1-2; a weak D match, TRBD1 (5 bases). The CDR3 runs to 11 residues. The germline V and J ends were trimmed by 3 bases and 8 bases, with 10 bases remaining between them. Germline V gives CDR1 SQVTM, CDR2 ANQGSEA. This CDR3 is CSVDSGGGYTF. DNA for the CDR3: TGCAGCGTTGATTCCGGGGGAGGCTACACCTTC.

This clonotype was found a few times. The chain recombines TRBV15 with TRBJ1-2; no firm D call. This CDR3 region has 12 residues. Germline CDR1 and CDR2: LNHNV and YYDKDF (reference sequence). The V and J ends lost 0 bases and 5 bases respectively, with 4 bases between them. The CDR3 here is CATSREGYGYTF. As DNA, the CDR3 is TGTGCCACCAGCAGAGAGGGTTATGGCTACACCTTC. Variable domain in full (rest from reference TRBV15 and TRBJ1-2): DAMVIQNPRYQVTQFGKPVTLSCSQTLNHNVMYWYQQKSSQAPKLLFHYYDKDFNNEADTPDNFQSRRPNTSFCFLDIRSPGLGDTAMYLCATSREGYGYTFGSGTRLTVV.

A few counts support this clonotype. The chain links TRBV2 to TRBJ2-5; TRBD2 matches at 9 bases. The CDR3 spans 14 residues. Germline V gene lookup returns CDR1 SNHLY and CDR2 FYNNEI. The ends lost 2 bases at V and 7 bases at J; junction bases unmatched: 5. In DNA form, the CDR3 reads TGTGCCAGCAGTGAAACTAGCGGGTCCCCGACCCAGTACTTC. Protein sequence: CASSETSGSPTQYF.

This clonotype was detected a few times. The V gene is TRBV9, the J gene TRBJ2-1; D is perhaps TRBD2 (6 bases). The CDR3 is 15 amino acids. Trimming left V 0 bases short and J 2 bases short, with 9 bases between. In germline, CDR1 is SGDLS, CDR2 YYNGEE. The CDR3 DNA is TGTGCCAGCAGCGTAGCACCTAGCGCCTACAATGAGCAGTTCTTC. This translates into CASSVAPSAYNEQFF.